Below are 25 T cell receptor beta chains sequenced from a single sample in a study of T cell responses to AZD1222 COVID-19 vaccine. This table comes from immunoSEQ multiplex PCR, and its TCRdb copy is limited to in-frame clones, with some not included. The table records about 34,000 clones, approximately 78% of them present only once. Sequenced material: peripheral blood, taken 28 days after the second AZD1222 dose. Every receptor here comes from an adult who received the AZD1222 COVID-19 vaccine.

The rearrangement joins TRBV6-2 or TRBV6-3 to TRBJ1-2; 7 positions agree with TRBD1. The CDR3 is 13 residues long. Germline V gene sequence: CDR1 MNHEY, CDR2 SVGEGT. The V and J ends lost 0 bases and 7 bases, in that order; junction bases with no gene match: 2. This chain's CDR3 is CASSYSGGRGYTF. In nucleotides, the CDR3 is TGTGCCAGCAGTTACTCAGGGGGCCGTGGCTACACCTTC.

V and J are TRBV6-5 and TRBJ2-7; TRBD1 aligns across 9 bases. Germline V gives CDR1 MNHEY, CDR2 SVGAGI. CDR3 length: 13 residues. V shed 4 bases, J shed 4 bases, and the junction held 2 bases outside the gene matches. CDR3: CASSSTGGYEQYV. The CDR3 nucleotides read TGTGCCAGCAGTTCGACAGGGGGGTACGAGCAGTACGTC.

The chain links TRBV19 to TRBJ2-1; no clear D. V was shortened by 5 bases and J by 1 base, with 9 bases between the two germline ends. Per germline, CDR1 LNHDA and CDR2 SQIVND (reference sequence). The CDR3 is 14 amino acids. The CDR3 is CASSAAESYNEQFF. CDR3 coding DNA: TGTGCCAGTAGTGCGGCGGAATCCTACAATGAGCAGTTCTTC.

The rearrangement links TRBV4-1 to TRBJ2-5; a possible D gene is TRBD2 (5 bases). Trimming took off 4 bases at V and 5 bases at J, with 14 bases between the two ends. The CDR3 is 14 amino acids. CDR1 is MGHRA and CDR2 is YSYEKL in the germline V gene. CDR3 amino acids: CASSLGLGPETQYF. CDR3 DNA: TGCGCCAGCAGCCTCGGACTGGGCCCGGAGACCCAGTACTTC.

The rearrangement uses TRBV19 and TRBJ2-7, with TRBD1 matching 11 bases. This CDR3 spans 13 amino acids. Germline V lookup: CDR1 LNHDA, CDR2 SQIVND (reference sequence). Trimming took 5 bases from V and 7 from J; bases not matched to a gene: 4. In nucleotides, the CDR3 is TGTGCCAGTAGTGTGGGACAGGGGGTTGAGCAGTACGTC. It encodes CASSVGQGVEQYV.

V and J are TRBV7-2 and TRBJ1-5; 9 bases align to TRBD1. There are 13 residues in the CDR3. CDR1 and CDR2 (germline): SGHTA, FQGNSA. V dropped 8 bases and J dropped 4; count of bases not matched to a gene: 3. The CDR3 protein is CASGGQGNQPQHF. The CDR3 nucleotides are TGTGCCAGCGGAGGACAGGGGAATCAGCCCCAGCATTTT.

The chain is built from TRBV19 and TRBJ1-3; 9 bases are a match to TRBD1. Germline lookup yields CDR1 LNHDA and CDR2 SQIVND (reference sequence). The CDR3 runs 18 residues. J gave up 5 bases and V 5 bases, and 16 bases lay outside the gene matches. CDR3 sequence (DNA): TGTGCCAGTAGTTCCGGACAGGGGCACATCTCTGGTAGAAACACCATATATTTT. Protein sequence: CASSSGQGHISGRNTIYF.

This rearrangement joins TRBV19 to TRBJ2-3, with TRBD2 as a possible D gene (5 bases). Trimming left V 3 bases short and J 6 bases short, with 10 bases between. Per germline, CDR1 LNHDA and CDR2 SQIVND (reference sequence). The CDR3 spans 13 residues. The CDR3 protein is CASSIPGFDTQYF. The CDR3 DNA sequence: TGTGCCAGTAGTATCCCGGGGTTCGATACGCAGTATTTT.

The chain carries TRBV7-2 and TRBJ2-1; D is unresolved. CDR1 is SGHTA and CDR2 is FQGNSA in the germline V gene. The CDR3 consists of 15 residues. Trimming removed 2 bases from V and 4 bases from J, with 12 bases in between. The CDR3 DNA follows: TGTGCCAGCAGCTTAAGCTTTCAAACGTACAATGAGCAGTTCTTC. Translating gives CASSLSFQTYNEQFF.

The V gene is TRBV29-1, the J gene TRBJ1-1; D is uncertain. The CDR3 has 13 residues. The V and J ends lost 5 bases and 8 bases respectively, with 18 bases between them. Germline V lookup: CDR1 SQVTM, CDR2 ANQGSEA. The CDR3 is CSVHHPNTREAFF. CDR3 nucleotides: TGCAGCGTTCATCACCCCAATACTAGAGAAGCTTTCTTT.

This clone turned up a few times. The chain has TRBV29-1 and TRBJ2-2, with TRBD2 identical over 12 bases. The CDR3 length is 19 residues. CDR1 and CDR2 from the germline V gene are SQVTM and ANQGSEA. V lost 0 bases to trimming and J lost 0 bases; unmatched junction nucleotides: 8. The CDR3 here is CSVEDRVTSGRTNTGELFF. CDR3 nucleotides: TGCAGCGTTGAAGATCGGGTGACTAGCGGGAGAACGAACACCGGGGAGCTGTTTTTT.

The genes are TRBV25-1 and TRBJ1-1, with 7 positions matching TRBD1. Looked up from germline, CDR1 is MGHDK and CDR2 is SYGVNS. The CDR3 covers 14 residues. Trimming cost V 7 bases and J 5 bases; bases outside gene matches: 10. CDR3 residues: CASTKDRLGTEAFF. In DNA form, the CDR3 reads TGTGCCAGCACCAAGGACAGGCTGGGGACTGAAGCTTTCTTT.

This chain joins TRBV29-1 and TRBJ2-1; 9 nucleotides line up with TRBD1. Per the germline V gene, CDR1 is SQVTM and CDR2 is ANQGSEA. The length of the CDR3 is 13 residues. V shed 6 bases, J shed 7 bases, and the junction held 7 bases outside the gene matches. The DNA for the CDR3 is TGCAGCGTGGGGCGGACAGGGGAAAATGAGCAGTTCTTC. Protein product: CSVGRTGENEQFF.

There are a few counts of this clone. The rearrangement joins TRBV7-2 to TRBJ1-5, with D perhaps TRBD1 (6 bases). CDR3 length: 13 residues. Germline assignment: CDR1 SGHTA and CDR2 FQGNSA. Trimming pared 4 bases from V and 13 bases from J, leaving 17 bases between. CDR3 nucleotide sequence: TGTGCCAGCAGCTCCCCTCTTCAGGGGTCGCAGCATTTT. Protein product: CASSSPLQGSQHF.

A few counts support this clone. The chain's CDR3 is CASSQGTVNTGELFF. The CDR3 DNA is TGTGCCAGCAGCCAAGGCACAGTGAACACCGGGGAGCTGTTTTTT. The rearrangement links TRBV4-2 to TRBJ2-2; unclear D gene. Germline lookup yields CDR1 LGHNA and CDR2 YNFKEQ. V lost 1 base to trimming and J lost 1 base, with 7 bases between them. The CDR3 is 15 residues long.

This chain uses TRBV6-2 or TRBV6-3 with TRBJ1-1; unclear D gene. V was trimmed by 2 bases and J by 0 bases, leaving 10 bases between them. The CDR3 length is 15 residues. Germline lookup yields CDR1 MNHEY and CDR2 SVGEGT. The CDR3 sequence: CASSYRGPLNTEAFF. The DNA of the CDR3 is TGTGCCAGCAGTTACCGCGGACCGCTGAACACTGAAGCTTTCTTT.

The rearrangement uses TRBV4-2 and TRBJ1-2; D remains ambiguous. Trimming took off 1 base at V and 6 bases at J, with 9 bases between the two ends. This CDR3 region has 13 residues. Germline V gene lookup returns CDR1 LGHNA and CDR2 YNFKEQ. CDR3: CASSQVSMDGYTF. In DNA, the CDR3 is TGTGCCAGCAGCCAAGTTTCAATGGATGGCTACACCTTC.

This rearrangement joins TRBV6-5 to TRBJ2-1, with D tentatively TRBD2 (6 bases). The CDR3 extends over 12 amino acids. Trimming took 2 bases from V and 10 from J, leaving 9 bases between them. Per germline, CDR1 MNHEY and CDR2 SVGAGI. The CDR3 coding sequence is TGTGCCAGCAGTTACGACGGGGGAGAGCAGTTCTTC. Protein: CASSYDGGEQFF.

V and J are TRBV5-1 and TRBJ1-2, with D unclear. With 0 bases removed from V and 1 base from J, the gap between germline ends came to 7 bases. The CDR3 has 14 amino acids. Germline V gene lookup returns CDR1 SGHRS and CDR2 YFSETQ. CDR3 in DNA: TGCGCCAGCAGCTTGGCATCTCTTAACTATGGCTACACCTTC. Encoded protein: CASSLASLNYGYTF.

This clone has just a few counts. This chain links TRBV3-1 (or the pseudogene TRBV3-2) with TRBJ2-1; no clear D gene. With 0 bases removed from V and 9 bases from J, the gap between germline ends came to 18 bases. The CDR3 loop spans 16 amino acids. Germline V gives CDR1 LGHDT, CDR2 YNNKEL (reference sequence). The CDR3 bases are TGTGCCAGCAGCCAAGACGCGTTTACGATCCGCGGTGAGCAGTTCTTC. It codes for CASSQDAFTIRGEQFF.

A few counts support this clone. The rearrangement uses TRBV7-7 and TRBJ2-3; 11 bases line up with TRBD2. CDR1 is SSHAT, CDR2 FNYEAQ, per germline (reference sequence). The CDR3 length is 15 residues. J gave up 6 bases and V 6 bases, and 8 bases lay outside the gene matches. The CDR3 DNA reads as TGTGCCAGCAGTCCACTAGCGGGGGTAGTCGATACGCAGTATTTT. Translated, it gives CASSPLAGVVDTQYF.

The chain joins TRBV25-1 to TRBJ2-1; D may be TRBD2 (5 bases). Germline CDR1 MGHDK, CDR2 SYGVNS. This CDR3 is 15 amino acids long. The ends were cut back, 3 bases at V and 6 bases at J, with 15 bases in the middle. CDR3 DNA sequence: TGTGCCAGCAGTGAGTTTGGAAGTCGGGGCAATGAGCAGTTCTTC. Amino acid sequence: CASSEFGSRGNEQFF.

In nucleotides, the CDR3 is TGTGCCAGCAGCCACGATGGGACCGTCTATGGCTACACCTTC. Its translation: CASSHDGTVYGYTF. The chain couples TRBV14 to TRBJ1-2; perhaps TRBD1 as D (5 bases). The CDR3 extends over 14 amino acids. Trimming took 3 bases from V and 4 from J, leaving 12 bases between them. Per germline, CDR1 SGHDN and CDR2 FVKESK.

The chain links TRBV7-3 to TRBJ2-1, with D perhaps matching TRBD2 (7 bases). The V end lost 4 bases, the J end lost 7 bases, and 17 bases lay between the germline ends. Germline V gene sequence: CDR1 SGHTA, CDR2 FQGTGA. The CDR3 runs 15 residues. CDR3 region: CASSSRGGATNEQFF. In DNA, the CDR3 is TGTGCCAGCAGCTCAAGGGGGGGCGCAACGAATGAGCAGTTCTTC.

The chain is built from TRBV7-8 and TRBJ2-3; TRBD2 matches at 12 bases. The V and J ends lost 3 bases and 11 bases, in that order; junction bases with no gene match: 9. Germline V gives CDR1 SGHVS, CDR2 FQNEAQ. CDR3 length: 15 amino acids. The DNA of the CDR3 is TGTGCCAGCAGCTTCAACCTAGCGGGAGGGCAGGGGCAGTATTTT. This gives the protein CASSFNLAGGQGQYF.